The next 27 T cell receptor beta chains were all read from a single sample in a study of neurological immune-mediated disorders. Each CDR3 protein is one row after TCRdb ran MiXCR on the 5' RACE reads. Here the sample spans about 41,000 distinct CDR3 sequences, 14% being singletons. The sample was CD4+ T cells from blood. These receptors originate from a woman between 55 and 75 years old with HTLV-1-associated myelopathy (HAM/TSP).

This chain links TRBV20-1 with TRBJ2-1; 10 bases are shared with TRBD2. The CDR3 length is 21 residues. J gave up 0 bases and V 0 bases, and 17 bases lay outside the gene matches. Germline-derived CDR1 and CDR2 are DFQATT and SNEGSKA (reference sequence). CDR3 loop: CSARDPGRAGGPFFSYNEQFF. The CDR3, as DNA: TGCAGTGCTAGAGATCCGGGTAGAGCGGGAGGGCCGTTTTTCTCCTACAATGAGCAGTTCTTC.

This clonotype has a count of ten or more. This chain links TRBV20-1 with TRBJ1-3, with TRBD1 as a possible D gene (5 bases). This CDR3 spans 14 amino acids. Trimming took 1 base from V and 4 from J, leaving 11 bases between them. Germline V gives CDR1 DFQATT, CDR2 SNEGSKA (reference sequence). Here the CDR3 DNA reads TGCAGTGCTAGAGCCCCGACAGCCGGAAACACCATATATTTT. Protein sequence: CSARAPTAGNTIYF.

At least ten counts were recorded for this clonotype. The chain links TRBV20-1 to TRBJ2-1; 8 positions match TRBD1. CDR1 is DFQATT and CDR2 is SNEGSKA in the germline V gene (reference sequence). The CDR3 is made up of 13 amino acids. The junction had 4 bases not matched to a gene; V was cut back by 6 bases and J by 3 bases. CDR3 loop: CSAARGLYNEQFF. CDR3 coding DNA: TGCAGTGCCGCCAGGGGGCTCTACAATGAGCAGTTCTTC.

V gene TRBV30 combines with J gene TRBJ1-3; tentative D call: TRBD1 (5 bases). CDR1 and CDR2 from the germline V gene are GTSNPN and SVGIG (reference sequence). The CDR3 has 12 amino acids. Trimming stripped 5 bases from V and 2 bases from J, with 7 bases between. In nucleotides, the CDR3 is TGTGCCTGGCAGGGAGCTGGAAACACCATATATTTT. Residues: CAWQGAGNTIYF.

The sample holds many counts of this clonotype. The chain uses TRBV4-2 and TRBJ2-7; D uncertain. Germline CDR1 is LGHNA and CDR2 is YNFKEQ. The germline V and J ends were trimmed by 1 base and 5 bases, with 12 bases remaining between them. The CDR3 runs to 14 residues. In DNA, the CDR3 is TGTGCCAGCAGCCAAGTGCAGGCCCCCAACGAGCAGTACTTC. This encodes CASSQVQAPNEQYF.

There are many counts of this clonotype. J is TRBJ1-5 and V is TRBV6-6; the D gene is possibly TRBD1 (5 bases). Trimming took 5 bases from V and 0 from J, leaving 20 bases between them. Germline loops: CDR1 MNHNY, CDR2 SVGAGI (reference sequence). The CDR3 has 18 amino acids. The CDR3 reads CASSPTGRAGYSNQPQHF. CDR3 nucleotides: TGTGCCAGCAGTCCGACGGGCAGGGCGGGCTATAGCAATCAGCCCCAGCATTTT.

Ten or more counts support this clonotype. The chain recombines TRBV20-1 with TRBJ2-7; 7 bases agree with TRBD1. CDR3 length: 14 residues. V trimming: 6 bases; J trimming: 3 bases; junction bases outside the gene matches: 11. Germline values: CDR1 DFQATT, CDR2 SNEGSKA (reference sequence). CDR3 in amino acids: CSAHLGQGVYEQYF. In DNA form, the CDR3 reads TGCAGTGCCCACCTGGGGCAGGGGGTCTACGAGCAGTACTTC.

This clonotype was counted many times. The chain employs TRBV15 and TRBJ2-2; D not resolved. CDR3 length: 16 amino acids. V shed 0 bases and J shed 0 bases, with 8 bases lying between them. Germline V lookup: CDR1 LNHNV, CDR2 YYDKDF (reference sequence). Written as DNA, the CDR3 is TGTGCCACCAGCAGAGATAGAGTTTCGAACACCGGGGAGCTGTTTTTT. Its protein is CATSRDRVSNTGELFF.

Turning to this clonotype: No DNA is shown, since the ends of the CDR3 on it are uncertain; the CDR3 is the one TCRdb lists. The chain has TRBV5-1 and TRBJ2-3; the DNA was not used to check the table's D call, TRBD2. Germline V gene sequence: CDR1 SGHRS, CDR2 YFSETQ. Termini included, the CDR3 measures 22 amino acids. The CDR3 protein is CASSFYICSASSPGGGTDTQYF.

At least ten counts were recorded for this clonotype. V is TRBV7-6 and J is TRBJ2-7; D is possibly TRBD2 (6 bases). Between the trimmed V and J ends, which lost 0 bases and 6 bases, there was a span of 21 bases. The CDR3 totals 17 residues. Germline V gene data show CDR1 as SGHVS and CDR2 as FNYEAQ. The DNA of the CDR3 is TGTGCCAGCAGCTTAGCGTATTCGGCCGAGGGGAGGCGCGAGCAGTACTTC. Encoded protein: CASSLAYSAEGRREQYF.

This clonotype has a count of ten or more. The chain carries TRBV7-2 and TRBJ1-1, with 8 bases matching TRBD1. The CDR3 is made up of 15 amino acids. Germline loops: CDR1 SGHTA, CDR2 FQGNSA. The V and J ends lost 5 bases and 3 bases, in that order; junction bases with no gene match: 8. CDR3 nucleotides: TGTGCCAGCAGCCTCCGGACAGGGCGGGACACTGAAGCTTTCTTT. Translating gives CASSLRTGRDTEAFF.

This chain joins TRBV2 and TRBJ2-7; D might be TRBD2 (5 bases). The CDR3 sequence is 12 residues long. Trimming pared 7 bases from V and 7 bases from J, leaving 14 bases between. The germline V gene encodes CDR1 SNHLY and CDR2 FYNNEI. This CDR3 reads CASIRGNREQYF. The CDR3 region has the DNA TGTGCCAGCATCCGAGGGAATAGAGAGCAGTACTTC. The whole variable domain, remainder taken from reference TRBV2 and TRBJ2-7, is EPEVTQTPSHQVTQMGQEVILRCVPISNHLYFYWYRQILGQKVEFLVSFYNNEISEKSEIFDDQFSVERPDGSNFTLKIRSTKLEDSAMYFCASIRGNREQYFGPGTRLTVT.

This clonotype was observed at least ten times. The gene calls are TRBV7-9 and TRBJ1-1; D is possibly TRBD1 (5 bases). The germline V gene has CDR1 SEHNR and CDR2 FQNEAQ (reference sequence). With 6 bases removed from V and 5 bases from J, the gap between germline ends came to 13 bases. This CDR3 comprises 13 residues. CDR3 protein: CASSEQEETEAFF. Here the CDR3 DNA reads TGTGCCAGCAGTGAACAGGAGGAGACTGAAGCTTTCTTT.

This clonotype was recorded at least ten times. The chain is built from TRBV5-1 and TRBJ2-1; D ambiguous. Per germline, CDR1 SGHRS and CDR2 YFSETQ. With 0 bases removed from V and 8 bases from J, the gap between germline ends came to 6 bases. The CDR3 consists of 12 residues. CDR3 sequence reads: CASSLGQDEQFF. CDR3 sequence (DNA): TGCGCCAGCAGCTTGGGGCAGGATGAGCAGTTCTTC.

In this sample, this clonotype turned up a few times. This rearrangement joins TRBV18 to TRBJ1-2, with unresolved D. V lost 3 bases and J 4 bases, leaving 24 bases between the germline ends. This CDR3 region has 18 residues. Germline V CDR1 and CDR2: KGHSH, LQKENI. The CDR3 spells CASSPGGEVSSETYGYTF. CDR3 nucleotides: TGTGCCAGCTCACCGGGTGGGGAAGTGAGCAGCGAGACCTATGGCTACACCTTC.

This clonotype was recorded many times. The chain couples TRBV3-1 to TRBJ2-1; D not resolved. Germline loops: CDR1 LGHDT, CDR2 YNNKEL (reference sequence). The CDR3 covers 13 residues. Trimming removed 1 base from V and 9 bases from J, with 10 bases in between. CDR3 sequence: CASSQGPVGEQFF. CDR3 bases: TGTGCCAGCAGCCAAGGCCCTGTCGGTGAGCAGTTCTTC.

This clonotype has ten or more counts. V and J are TRBV11-2 and TRBJ2-3; 7 nucleotides match TRBD1. Germline V gene lookup returns CDR1 SGHAT and CDR2 FQNNGV. The junction had 8 bases not matched to a gene; V was cut back by 3 bases and J by 8 bases. This CDR3 is 14 amino acids long. The CDR3 DNA reads TGTGCCAGCAGCTTGGGGACAGCTAGTTCTACGCAGTATTTT. Protein product: CASSLGTASSTQYF.

This clonotype came up many times. J is TRBJ2-7 and V is TRBV5-6; TRBD1 matches 8 bases. The J segment lost 3 bases and the V segment lost 4 bases, leaving 6 bases of the junction unmatched. CDR1 is SGHDT, CDR2 YYEEEE, per germline. The CDR3 is 14 residues long. In DNA, the CDR3 is TGTGCCAGCAGCCCAGGGACAGGCCTCTACGAGCAGTACTTC. Translation: CASSPGTGLYEQYF.

This clonotype was found many times. The chain is built from TRBV7-9 and TRBJ2-7; no clear D gene. The CDR3 extends over 13 amino acids. Per the germline V gene, CDR1 is SEHNR and CDR2 is FQNEAQ (reference sequence). Trimming cost V 3 bases and J 2 bases, with 8 bases left between them. In DNA, the CDR3 is TGTGCCAGCAGCTTCGGCAGTACCTACGAGCAGTACTTC. Encoded protein: CASSFGSTYEQYF.

This sequence joins TRBV18 and TRBJ2-7, with D possibly being TRBD1 (5 bases). V gave up 2 bases and J gave up 6 bases, with 11 bases separating them. The CDR3 extends over 13 amino acids. The germline gives CDR1 KGHSH, CDR2 LQKENI. The CDR3 DNA reads as TGTGCCAGCTCACCAGGGGCCCCAGGCGAGCAGTACTTC. It codes for CASSPGAPGEQYF.

This clonotype was recorded many times. The CDR3 DNA sequence: TGTGCCAGCAGCCAAGAAACGTTTAGGGCCCAGCCCTACTACAATGAGCAGTTCTTC. This codes for CASSQETFRAQPYYNEQFF. The V and J genes are TRBV3-1 and TRBJ2-1; D remains unclear. The CDR3 is made up of 19 amino acids. V lost 0 bases to trimming and J lost 3 bases, with 21 bases between them. Germline V gene data show CDR1 as LGHDT and CDR2 as YNNKEL (reference sequence).

This clonotype was recorded many times. In nucleotides, the CDR3 is TGCAGTGCTAGAGTAGTAGCGGGGGGGGTCAATGAGCAGTTCTTC. As protein: CSARVVAGGVNEQFF. This chain uses TRBV20-1 with TRBJ2-1; TRBD2 agrees at 11 bases. Germline V CDR1 and CDR2: DFQATT, SNEGSKA (reference sequence). V shed 1 base and J 6 bases; nucleotides not matched to a gene: 5. There are 15 residues in the CDR3.

This clonotype was recorded at least ten times. The chain couples TRBV10-3 to TRBJ2-1; D is unresolved. The V gene's germline CDR1 is ENHRY and CDR2 SYGVKD. The CDR3 runs 14 residues. Trimming pared 6 bases from V and 3 bases from J, leaving 12 bases between. In DNA form, the CDR3 reads TGTGCCATCAGGGAAGACACAATCTACAATGAGCAGTTCTTC. Translating gives CAIREDTIYNEQFF.

This clonotype has at least ten counts. In nucleotides, the CDR3 is TGCGCCAGCAGCCGGGGGGCAGGGGGCCTGGATACGCAGTATTTT. Translated: CASSRGAGGLDTQYF. This chain uses TRBV5-1 with TRBJ2-3, with a possible D match to TRBD1 (8 bases). This CDR3 has 15 residues. Trimming removed 4 bases from V and 6 bases from J, with 18 bases in between. The V gene's germline CDR1 is SGHRS and CDR2 YFSETQ. Full variable domain (missing parts from reference TRBV5-1 and TRBJ2-3): KAGVTQTPRYLIKTRGQQVTLSCSPISGHRSVSWYQQTPGQGLQFLFEYFSETQRNKGNFPGRFSGRQFSNSRSEMNVSTLELGDSALYLCASSRGAGGLDTQYFGPGTRLTVL.

This clonotype was found many times. The chain links TRBV20-1 to TRBJ2-3; 12 bases match TRBD2. The CDR3 covers 18 residues. With V trimmed by 3 bases and J by 2 bases, 12 bases remained unmatched. Germline V gives CDR1 DFQATT, CDR2 SNEGSKA (reference sequence). CDR3 bases: TGCAGTGCTAGGCTAGCGGGGGGGGGAACGTCCCACACAGATACGCAGTATTTT. Residues: CSARLAGGGTSHTDTQYF.

This clonotype has at least ten counts. This chain joins TRBV5-1 and TRBJ2-7, with 9 bases identical to TRBD1. V was clipped by 4 bases and J by 9 bases; unmatched bases: 14. The CDR3 covers 15 residues. Looked up from germline, CDR1 is SGHRS and CDR2 is YFSETQ. CDR3 amino acids: CASSPRDRELSGQYF. The DNA of the CDR3 is TGCGCCAGCAGCCCCCGGGACAGGGAATTAAGTGGGCAGTACTTC.

Relative to its sample, this clonotype is medium-sized (0.01 to 0.1%). The CDR3 protein is CASSITQNSNQPQHF. Written as DNA, the CDR3 is TGTGCCAGCAGTATCACACAGAATAGCAATCAGCCCCAGCATTTT. V and J are TRBV6-2 or TRBV6-3 and TRBJ1-5; D is undetermined. This CDR3 is built from 15 residues. Trimming took 5 bases from V and 0 from J, leaving 11 bases between them. Germline loops: CDR1 MNHEY, CDR2 SVGEGT.